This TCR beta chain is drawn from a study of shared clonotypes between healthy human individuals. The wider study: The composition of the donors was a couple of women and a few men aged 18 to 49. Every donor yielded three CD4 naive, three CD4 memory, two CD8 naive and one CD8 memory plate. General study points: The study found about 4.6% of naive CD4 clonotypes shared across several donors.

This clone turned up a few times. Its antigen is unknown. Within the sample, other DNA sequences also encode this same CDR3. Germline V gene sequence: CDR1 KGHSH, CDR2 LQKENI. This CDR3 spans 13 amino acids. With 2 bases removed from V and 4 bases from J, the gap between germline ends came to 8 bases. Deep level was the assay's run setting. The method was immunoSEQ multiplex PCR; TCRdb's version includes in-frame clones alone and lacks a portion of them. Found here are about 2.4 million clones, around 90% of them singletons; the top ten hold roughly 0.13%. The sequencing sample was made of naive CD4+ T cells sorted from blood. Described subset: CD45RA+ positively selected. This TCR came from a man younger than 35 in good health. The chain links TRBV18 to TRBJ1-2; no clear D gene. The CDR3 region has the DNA TGTGCCAGCTCACCAGAGGGAGGCTATGGCTACACCTTC. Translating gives CASSPEGGYGYTF. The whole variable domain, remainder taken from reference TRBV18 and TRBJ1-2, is NAGVMQNPRHLVRRRGQEARLRCSPMKGHSHVYWYRQLPEEGLKFMVYLQKENIIDESGMPKERFSAEFPKEGPSILRIQQVVRGDSAAYFCASSPEGGYGYTFGSGTRLTVV.